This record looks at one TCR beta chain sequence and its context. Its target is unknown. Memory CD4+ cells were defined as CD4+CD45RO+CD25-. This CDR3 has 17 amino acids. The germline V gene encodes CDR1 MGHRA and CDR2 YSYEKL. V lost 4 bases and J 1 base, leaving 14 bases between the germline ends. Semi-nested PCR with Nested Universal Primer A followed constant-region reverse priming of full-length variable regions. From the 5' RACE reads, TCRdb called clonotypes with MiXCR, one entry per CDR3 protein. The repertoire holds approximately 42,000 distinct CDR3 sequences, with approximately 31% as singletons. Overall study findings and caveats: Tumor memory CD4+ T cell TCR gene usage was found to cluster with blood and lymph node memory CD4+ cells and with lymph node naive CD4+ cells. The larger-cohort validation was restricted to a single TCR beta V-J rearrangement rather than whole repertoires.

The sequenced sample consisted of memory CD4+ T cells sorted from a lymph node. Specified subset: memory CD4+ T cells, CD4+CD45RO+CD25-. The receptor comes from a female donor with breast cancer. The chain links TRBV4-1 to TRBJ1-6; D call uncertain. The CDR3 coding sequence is TGCGCCAGCAGCCGGACCGTGGGGAGGTCCTATAATTCACCCCTCCACTTT. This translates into CASSRTVGRSYNSPLHF.